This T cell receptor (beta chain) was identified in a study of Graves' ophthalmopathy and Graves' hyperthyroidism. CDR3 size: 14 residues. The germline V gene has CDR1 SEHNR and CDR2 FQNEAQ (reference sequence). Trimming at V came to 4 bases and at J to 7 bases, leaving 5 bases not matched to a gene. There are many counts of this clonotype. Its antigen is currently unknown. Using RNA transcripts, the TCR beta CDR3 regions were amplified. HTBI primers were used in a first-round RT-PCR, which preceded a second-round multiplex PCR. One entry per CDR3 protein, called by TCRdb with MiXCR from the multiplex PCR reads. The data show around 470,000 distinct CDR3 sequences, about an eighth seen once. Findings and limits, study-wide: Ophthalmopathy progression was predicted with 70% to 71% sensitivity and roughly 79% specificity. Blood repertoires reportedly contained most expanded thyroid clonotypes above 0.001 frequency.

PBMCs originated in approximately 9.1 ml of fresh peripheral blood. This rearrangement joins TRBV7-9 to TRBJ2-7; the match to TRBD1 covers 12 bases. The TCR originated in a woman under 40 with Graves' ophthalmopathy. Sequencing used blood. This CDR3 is CASSSGTGGGEQYF. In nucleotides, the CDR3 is TGTGCCAGCAGCTCAGGGACAGGGGGCGGAGAGCAGTACTTC.